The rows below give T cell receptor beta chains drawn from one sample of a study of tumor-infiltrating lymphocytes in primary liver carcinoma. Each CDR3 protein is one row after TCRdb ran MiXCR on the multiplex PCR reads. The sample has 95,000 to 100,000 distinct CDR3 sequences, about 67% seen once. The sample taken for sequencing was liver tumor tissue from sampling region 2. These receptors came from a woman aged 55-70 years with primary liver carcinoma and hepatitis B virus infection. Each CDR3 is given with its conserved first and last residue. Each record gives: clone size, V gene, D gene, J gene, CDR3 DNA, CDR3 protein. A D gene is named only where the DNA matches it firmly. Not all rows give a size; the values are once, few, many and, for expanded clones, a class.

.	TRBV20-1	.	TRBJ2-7	TGCAGTGCTCGGGATTTTAGCTCCTACGAGCAGTACTTC	CSARDFSSYEQYF
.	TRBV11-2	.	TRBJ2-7	TGTGCCAGCAGTTTAGCGGGACAGCCCTCCTACAAGCAATACTTC	CASSLAGQPSYKQYF
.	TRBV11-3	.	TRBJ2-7	TGTGCCAGCAGCTTAGATCTGTTAGGGACACCGTGGACCTACGAGCAGTACTTC	CASSLDLLGTPWTYEQYF
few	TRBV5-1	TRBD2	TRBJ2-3	TGCGCCAGCAGCCTATCTGAGACTAGCACAGGTACGCAGTATTTT	CASSLSETSTGTQYF
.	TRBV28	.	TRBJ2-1	TGTGCCAGCAGAACACAGGGCCGGGTATACAATGAGCAGTTCTTC	CASRTQGRVYNEQFF
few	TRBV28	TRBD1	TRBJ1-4	TGTGCCAGCACCACAGGGGGCGACGAAAAACTGTTTTTT	CASTTGGDEKLFF
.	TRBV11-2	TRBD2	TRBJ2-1	TGTGCCAGCAGCATAGTAGCGGGACCCAACTACAATGAGCAGTTCTTC	CASSIVAGPNYNEQFF
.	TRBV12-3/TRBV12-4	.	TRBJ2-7	TGTGCCAACAGCGCCAGGGGCGGGAACTCCTACGAGCAGTACTTC	CANSARGGNSYEQYF
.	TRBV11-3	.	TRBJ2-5	TGTGCCACCCGAAAGACCCAGTACTTC	CATRKTQYF
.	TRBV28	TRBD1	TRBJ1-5	TGTACCAGCAGTTTAGTCAGGGGGCGTGGGTCATTCGGCAATCAGCCCCAGCATTTT	CTSSLVRGRGSFGNQPQHF
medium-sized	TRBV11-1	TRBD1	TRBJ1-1	TGTGCCAGCAGCTTACAGAACAGGGGGCAAGGCACTGAAGCTTTCTTT	CASSLQNRGQGTEAFF
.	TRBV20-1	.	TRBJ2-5	TGCAGTGGGGGGGGCGTAAACCAAGAGACCCAGTACTTC	CSGGGVNQETQYF
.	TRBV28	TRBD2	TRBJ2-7	TGTGGCAGCAGTTTATACTCGGGACTAGCGGATACCTACGAGCAGTACTTC	CGSSLYSGLADTYEQYF
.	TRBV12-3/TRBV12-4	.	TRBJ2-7	TGTGCCAGCAGTCCAGTAGACTACGAGCAGTACTTC	CASSPVDYEQYF
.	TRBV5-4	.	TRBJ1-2	TGTGCCAGCGACTTGGCTCCACGCGGGACTGGATATGGCTACACCTTC	CASDLAPRGTGYGYTF
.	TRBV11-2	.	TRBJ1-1	TGTGCCAGCAGCTTTATATACAGGAACGCTGAAGCTTTCTTT	CASSFIYRNAEAFF
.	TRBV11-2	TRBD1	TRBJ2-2	TGTGCCAGCAATCTGAGGACAGGGGGCACCGGGGAGCTGTTTTTT	CASNLRTGGTGELFF
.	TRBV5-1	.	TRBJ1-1	TGCACCAGCAGCCCCGGGGCAGGGGACATTGAAGCTTTCTTT	CTSSPGAGDIEAFF
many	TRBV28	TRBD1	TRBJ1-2	TGTGCCAGCAGTCACAGGGGGCTCGGCACCTTC	CASSHRGLGTF
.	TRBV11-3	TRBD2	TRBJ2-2	TGTGACAGCAGCCGCACTCCACTAGCGGGAGTTCCCGGGGAATTGTTTTTT	CDSSRTPLAGVPGELFF
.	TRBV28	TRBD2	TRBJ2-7	TGTGCCAGCAGTTTATGGACCGGGGCTAGCGGCTCCTACGAGCAGTACTTC	CASSLWTGASGSYEQYF
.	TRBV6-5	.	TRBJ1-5	TGTGCCAGTAGTATTAGTATCAATCAGCCCCAGCATTTT	CASSISINQPQHF
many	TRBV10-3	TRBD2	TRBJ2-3	TGTGCCATCAGCGAAAGGGGCGGGAGGGAGTATACGCAGTATTTT	CAISERGGREYTQYF
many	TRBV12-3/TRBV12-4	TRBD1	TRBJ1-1	TGTGCCAGCAGGTTCGGGACAGGCCTTGGGAAGACTGAAGCTTTCTTT	CASRFGTGLGKTEAFF
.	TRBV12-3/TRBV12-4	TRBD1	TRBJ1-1	TGTGCCGGCAGCATCCGGGACAGTCTCTTAAGGGAAGCTTTCTTT	CAGSIRDSLLREAFF
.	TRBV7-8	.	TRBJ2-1	TGTGCCAGCAGCTCCAACGCTAGCGAGAGGGTGAATGAGCAGTTCTTC	CASSSNASERVNEQFF
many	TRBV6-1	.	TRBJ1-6	TGTGCCAGCAGTGAAGGAACAGGAGGAAATTCACCCCTCCACTTT	CASSEGTGGNSPLHF
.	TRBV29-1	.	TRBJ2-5	TGCAGCGTGAAAGGAGTCGAGACCCAGTACTTC	CSVKGVETQYF
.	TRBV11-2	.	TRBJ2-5	TGCGCCAGCAGCCCAGATATCGGGGACCGCGAATACTTC	CASSPDIGDREYF
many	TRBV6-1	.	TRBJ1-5	TGTGCCAGCAGTGTCCTTCGGCGGGGCGGGAGCAATCAGCCCCAGCATTTT	CASSVLRRGGSNQPQHF
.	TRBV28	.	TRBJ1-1	TGTGCCGGCAGCGGGGGCACTGAAGCTTTCTTT	CAGSGGTEAFF
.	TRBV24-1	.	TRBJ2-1	TGTGCCACCAGTGGGATTATCGGGGGAGGTGACAACTACAATGAGCAGTTCTTC	CATSGIIGGGDNYNEQFF
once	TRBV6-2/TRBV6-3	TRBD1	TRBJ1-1	TGTGCCAGCAGTCCCTCGGGCAGGGGGTTCACTGAAGCTTTCTTT	CASSPSGRGFTEAFF
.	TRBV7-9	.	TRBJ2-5	TGTGCCTCGGGTACCAAAGAGACCCAGTACTTC	CASGTKETQYF